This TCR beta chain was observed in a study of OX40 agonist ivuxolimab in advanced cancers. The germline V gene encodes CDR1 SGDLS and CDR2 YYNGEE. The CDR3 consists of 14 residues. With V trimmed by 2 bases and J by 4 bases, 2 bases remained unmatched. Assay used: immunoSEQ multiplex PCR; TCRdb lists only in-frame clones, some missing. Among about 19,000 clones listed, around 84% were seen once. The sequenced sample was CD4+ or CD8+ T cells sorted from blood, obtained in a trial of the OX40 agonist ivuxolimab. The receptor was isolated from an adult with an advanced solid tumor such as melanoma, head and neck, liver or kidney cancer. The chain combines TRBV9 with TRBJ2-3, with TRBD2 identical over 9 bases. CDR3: CASSVSGSSDTQYF. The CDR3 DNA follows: TGTGCCAGCAGCGTTAGCGGGAGCTCAGATACGCAGTATTTT.